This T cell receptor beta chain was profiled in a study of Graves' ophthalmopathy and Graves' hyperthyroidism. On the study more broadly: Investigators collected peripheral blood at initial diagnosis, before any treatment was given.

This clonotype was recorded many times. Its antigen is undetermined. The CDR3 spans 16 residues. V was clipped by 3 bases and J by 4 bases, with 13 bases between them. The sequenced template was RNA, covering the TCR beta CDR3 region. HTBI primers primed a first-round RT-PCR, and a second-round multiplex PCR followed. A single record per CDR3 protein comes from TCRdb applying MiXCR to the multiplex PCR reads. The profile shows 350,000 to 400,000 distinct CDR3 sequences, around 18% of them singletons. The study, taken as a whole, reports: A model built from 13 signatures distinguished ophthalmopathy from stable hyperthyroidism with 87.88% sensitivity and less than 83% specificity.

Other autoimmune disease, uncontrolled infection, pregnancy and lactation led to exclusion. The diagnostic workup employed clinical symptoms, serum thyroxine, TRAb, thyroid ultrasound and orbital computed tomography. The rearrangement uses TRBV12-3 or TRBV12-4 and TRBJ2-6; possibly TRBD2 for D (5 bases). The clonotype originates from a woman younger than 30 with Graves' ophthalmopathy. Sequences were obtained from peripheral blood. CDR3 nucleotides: TGTGCCAGCAGTTTTCCTACGGGGTCCGGGGCCAACGTCCTGACTTTC. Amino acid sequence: CASSFPTGSGANVLTF.